Presented here are 17 T cell receptor beta chains from one specimen sequenced in a study of blood T cell repertoires in COVID-19 (dated by TCRdb to the early 2020s). Library construction relied on the immunoSEQ multiplex PCR assay. TCRdb took this table from immuneACCESS and kept in-frame rearrangements with V and J called. Such tables lack part of the clones; where checked against another copy, unresolved V genes explain under half of the gap, and the rest is unexplained. The table for this sample lists about 99,000 clones; about four fifths of them were counted only once. The ten most abundant clones make up about 5% of the sample. Specimen: peripheral blood. The source of these receptors is a man aged 55 to 70 with acute or convalescent COVID-19.

This clone was seen a handful of times. The chain is built from TRBV18 and TRBJ2-2, with D possibly matching TRBD1 (5 bases). The CDR3 extends over 17 amino acids. Trimming removed 2 bases at V and 4 bases at J, with 17 bases between. The V gene's germline CDR1 is KGHSH and CDR2 LQKENI. The CDR3 sequence is CASSPISLGLLTGELFF. The CDR3 DNA reads TGTGCCAGCTCACCAATTTCATTGGGGCTCCTCACCGGGGAGCTGTTTTTT.

The gene calls are TRBV5-1 and TRBJ1-1, with 8 bases identical to TRBD1. The CDR3 runs to 14 residues. The germline V gene encodes CDR1 SGHRS and CDR2 YFSETQ. Trimming took 5 bases from V and 4 from J; bases not matched to a gene: 7. The CDR3 loop is CASSPGGASTEAFF. DNA for the CDR3: TGCGCCAGCAGTCCAGGGGGCGCGTCCACTGAAGCTTTCTTT.

The rearrangement joins TRBV5-4 to TRBJ1-6; TRBD1 matches 8 bases. Germline assignment: CDR1 SGHNT and CDR2 YYREEE (reference sequence). With 4 bases clipped from V and 7 bases from J, the junction kept 10 bases outside the gene matches. This CDR3 comprises 16 residues. The chain's CDR3 is CASSLLTGAGNSPLHF. The CDR3 coding sequence is TGTGCCAGCAGCCTGTTGACAGGGGCTGGCAATTCACCCCTCCACTTT.

The chain links TRBV28 to TRBJ1-1; 11 bases line up with TRBD1. After removal of 3 bases from V and 5 bases from J, the junction contained 11 bases not matched to a gene. This CDR3 spans 17 amino acids. The V gene's germline CDR1 is MDHEN and CDR2 SYDVKM. The CDR3 region has the DNA TGTGCCAGCAGTTTGTCCGTAGGACAGGGGGCGGGAACTGAAGCTTTCTTT. This sequence encodes CASSLSVGQGAGTEAFF.

In its sample, this clone was seen a few times. The CDR3 spells CASGQTGGDSPLHF. In DNA form, the CDR3 reads TGTGCCAGCGGGCAGACAGGGGGGGACTCACCCCTCCACTTT. The chain couples TRBV25-1 to TRBJ1-6, with 9 nucleotides matching TRBD1. The CDR3 runs 14 residues. Looked up from germline, CDR1 is MGHDK and CDR2 is SYGVNS. Trimming removed 8 bases from V and 10 bases from J; junction bases left unmatched: 9.

This chain uses TRBV2 with TRBJ2-5, with D possibly matching TRBD1 (5 bases). The CDR3 has 15 amino acids. CDR1 SNHLY and CDR2 FYNNEI come from the germline V gene. The V and J ends lost 4 bases and 5 bases respectively, with 17 bases between them. CDR3 sequence (DNA): TGTGCCAGCAGTGGGGTTGCAGGGAAATTGGAGACCCAGTACTTC. Amino acids: CASSGVAGKLETQYF.

This sequence joins TRBV28 and TRBJ2-3; 8 bases are shared with TRBD2. Germline loops: CDR1 MDHEN, CDR2 SYDVKM. Trimming removed 7 bases from V and 4 bases from J; junction bases left unmatched: 7. The CDR3 is 14 amino acids. CDR3 residues: CASTSSGSADTQYF. CDR3 DNA sequence: TGTGCCAGCACCAGCAGCGGGAGCGCAGATACGCAGTATTTT.

The CDR3: CASSPPTGYSGNTIYF. Here the CDR3 DNA reads TGTGCCAGCTCACCACCCACAGGCTACTCTGGAAACACCATATATTTT. This chain links TRBV18 with TRBJ1-3; tentative D call: TRBD1 (5 bases). V was clipped by 0 bases and J by 0 bases, with 9 bases between them. Germline assignment: CDR1 KGHSH and CDR2 LQKENI. This CDR3 region has 16 residues.

The chain combines TRBV7-3 with TRBJ2-1; TRBD1 might be the D (6 bases). V lost 1 base, J lost 0 bases, and 16 bases lay in between. Germline assignment: CDR1 SGHTA and CDR2 FQGTGA. The CDR3 totals 18 residues. CDR3 nucleotide sequence: TGTGCCAGCAGCTTAAGGTGGACAGCTAAAAACTCCTACAATGAGCAGTTCTTC. It specifies CASSLRWTAKNSYNEQFF.

V gene TRBV12-5 combines with J gene TRBJ1-1, with 9 bases aligning to TRBD1. Germline loops: CDR1 LGHNT, CDR2 FRNRAP. This CDR3 comprises 15 residues. Trimming cost V 8 bases and J 0 bases; bases outside gene matches: 7. CDR3 coding DNA: TGTGCTAGTCGGGACAGGGTCCCAGTGAACACTGAAGCTTTCTTT. Amino acid sequence: CASRDRVPVNTEAFF.

This clone showed up just once. This chain links TRBV30 with TRBJ1-5; TRBD1 agrees at 7 bases. V shed 0 bases and J 3 bases; nucleotides not matched to a gene: 5. The CDR3 spans 15 residues. CDR1 and CDR2 (germline): GTSNPN, SVGIG (reference sequence). The CDR3 sequence is CAWSVWGQPNQPQHF. As DNA, the CDR3 is TGTGCCTGGAGTGTTTGGGGACAGCCCAATCAGCCCCAGCATTTT. The full variable domain, rest sourced from reference TRBV30 and TRBJ1-5, is SQTIHQWPATLVQPVGSPLSLECTVEGTSNPNLYWYRQAAGRGLQLLFYSVGIGQISSEVPQNLSASRPQDRQFILSSKKLLLSDSGFYLCAWSVWGQPNQPQHFGDGTRLSIL.

The chain is built from TRBV5-1 and TRBJ2-1, with 7 bases identical to TRBD2. CDR3 length: 17 amino acids. V gave up 4 bases and J gave up 8 bases; unmatched junction bases: 18. The germline gives CDR1 SGHRS, CDR2 YFSETQ. CDR3: CASSVRALGEGRHEQFF. In DNA form, the CDR3 reads TGCGCCAGCAGCGTCCGGGCCTTGGGGGAGGGTAGGCATGAGCAGTTCTTC.

This chain uses TRBV6-1 with TRBJ2-7; 14 bases are a match to TRBD2. From germline, CDR1 is MNHNS and CDR2 SASEGT. This CDR3 is built from 19 residues. Unmatched junction bases numbered 15, after V lost 5 bases and J lost 3 bases. In nucleotides, the CDR3 is TGTGCCAGCAGTAAAGGAGCCCGGGGACTAGCGGGGGCTGTCTACGAGCAGTACTTC. Translating gives CASSKGARGLAGAVYEQYF.

The chain joins TRBV11-3 to TRBJ1-5; 12 bases are shared with TRBD1. Germline V gene sequence: CDR1 SGHNT, CDR2 YENEEA. The CDR3 has 18 amino acids. Trimming at V came to 7 bases and at J to 4 bases, leaving 14 bases not matched to a gene. CDR3: CASTQSGTGGAWNQPQHF. CDR3 nucleotide sequence: TGTGCCAGCACCCAAAGCGGGACAGGGGGCGCGTGGAATCAGCCCCAGCATTTT.

This clone was seen a single time. This rearrangement joins TRBV18 to TRBJ2-2; 8 bases are shared with TRBD1. Germline V gene lookup returns CDR1 KGHSH and CDR2 LQKENI. The CDR3 runs 15 residues. V shed 2 bases, J shed 7 bases, and the junction held 6 bases outside the gene matches. CDR3 sequence reads: CASSPRTGSVGELFF. DNA of the CDR3: TGTGCCAGCTCACCAAGGACAGGGTCGGTCGGGGAGCTGTTTTTT.

This chain joins TRBV27 and TRBJ2-3, with 10 bases identical to TRBD1. Per the germline V gene, CDR1 is MNHEY and CDR2 is SMNVEV (reference sequence). This CDR3 spans 14 amino acids. The junction had 12 bases not matched to a gene; V was cut back by 7 bases and J by 11 bases. CDR3 bases: TGTGCCAGCAACCGGGACAGGGGAACTCCTAAGCAGTATTTT. It yields the protein CASNRDRGTPKQYF.

The chain is built from TRBV6-5 and TRBJ1-3, with D hard to call. In germline, CDR1 is MNHEY, CDR2 SVGAGI. Trimming stripped 0 bases from V and 0 bases from J, with 9 bases between. This CDR3 spans 16 amino acids. CDR3 residues: CASSYSRDYSGNTIYF. CDR3 sequence (DNA): TGTGCCAGCAGTTACTCTCGCGACTACTCTGGAAACACCATATATTTT.